A selection of T cell receptor beta chains follows, all from one sample in a study of blood T cell repertoires in COVID-19. Assay used: immunoSEQ multiplex PCR; TCRdb lists only in-frame clones, some missing. The sample yields 25,000 to 30,000 clones, roughly nine tenths seen once. The sample taken for sequencing was peripheral blood. All receptors come from a human donor in a cohort sampled during active COVID-19. CDR3s include the opening cysteine and the closing phenylalanine or tryptophan. A D gene is named only where the DNA matches it firmly. Some rows mark clone size as missing; the rest say once, few, many or name a class of expanded clone.

16 | - | TRBJ2-1 | TRBV7-6 | TRBD2 | TGTGCCAGCAGCAAAATAAGCGGGGGGAAAAGGCGTGAGCAGTTCTTC | CASSKISGGKRREQFF
14 | medium-sized | TRBJ1-2 | TRBV6-5 | - | TGTGCCAGCAGTCCCTACAGAGGGGAGGGCGGCTACACCTTC | CASSPYRGEGGYTF
17 | - | TRBJ2-1 | TRBV11-2 | - | TGTGCCAGCAGCTTAGGAGGGTCTTCGAGCTCCTACAATGAGCAGTTCTTC | CASSLGGSSSSYNEQFF
14 | - | TRBJ1-5 | TRBV7-8 | - | TGTGCCAGCAGCATAGGACTGACCAATCAGCCCCAGCATTTT | CASSIGLTNQPQHF
15 | - | TRBJ2-3 | TRBV7-3 | TRBD2 | TGTGCCAGCAGCTTGGGACTAGCGGGGGGAGATACGCAGTATTTT | CASSLGLAGGDTQYF
15 | - | TRBJ1-1 | TRBV9 | TRBD1 | TGTGCCAGCAGCCCGGGCTCGACAGGGCAAACTGAAGCTTTCTTT | CASSPGSTGQTEAFF
14 | - | TRBJ1-2 | TRBV7-2 | - | TGTGCCAGCAGCTTATCGACAGCATACTATGGCTACACCTTC | CASSLSTAYYGYTF
14 | - | TRBJ2-3 | TRBV14 | TRBD2 | TGTGCCAGCAGCCTTAGCGGGGAGTCAGATACGCAGTATTTT | CASSLSGESDTQYF
15 | few | TRBJ2-3 | TRBV19 | TRBD2 | TGTGCCAGTACCGACAGCGGGGGGATTACAGATACGCAGTATTTT | CASTDSGGITDTQYF
13 | - | TRBJ1-2 | TRBV13 | - | TGTGCCAGCAGCAATAGGGGGAACTATGGCTACACCTTC | CASSNRGNYGYTF
14 | - | TRBJ2-3 | TRBV7-9 | - | TGTGCCAGCAGCTCCGGGACAAAAGGGGATACGCAGTATTTT | CASSSGTKGDTQYF
15 | - | TRBJ1-2 | TRBV9 | - | TGTGCCAGCAGCGTCATAACAGGGTTAAGTTATGGCTACACCTTC | CASSVITGLSYGYTF
16 | - | TRBJ2-5 | TRBV7-2 | TRBD2 | TGTGCCAGCAGCCCAGCCCGGGACTCGGGGGGGAAGACCCAGTACTTC | CASSPARDSGGKTQYF
17 | - | TRBJ2-4 | TRBV7-9 | TRBD2 | TGTGCCAGCAGCTTAGGTTCTGCTAGCGGGGGAAAAAACATTCAGTACTTC | CASSLGSASGGKNIQYF
18 | - | TRBJ2-7 | TRBV4-1 | - | TGCGCCAGCAGCCAATTAAAAAGCCTCGGGACATATACCTACGAGCAGTACTTC | CASSQLKSLGTYTYEQYF
16 | - | TRBJ1-1 | TRBV14 | TRBD1 | TGTGCCAGCAGCCCGGACAGGGGGCGCTGGATGCCTGAAGCTTTCTTT | CASSPDRGRWMPEAFF
16 | - | TRBJ1-2 | TRBV27 | - | TGTGCCAGCAGTTTGTGGGGGCAGGGGCCTAACTATGGCTACACCTTC | CASSLWGQGPNYGYTF
16 | - | TRBJ1-4 | TRBV6-5 | - | TGTGCCAGCAGTTACCGAGGCCTTATGAAAAATGAAAAACTGTTTTTT | CASSYRGLMKNEKLFF
17 | once | TRBJ2-2 | TRBV11-2 | - | TGTGCCAGCAGCTCCGAGGAGCTAGACCCTAACACCGGGGAGCTGTTTTTT | CASSSEELDPNTGELFF
16 | - | TRBJ1-1 | TRBV18 | - | TGTGCCAGCTCACCAGGTATAGGAGGGCGTCTCACTGAAGCTTTCTTT | CASSPGIGGRLTEAFF
17 | - | TRBJ2-1 | TRBV7-6 | TRBD2 | TGTGCCAGCAGCTTATTTAGCGGGGGGGCGGCCTACAATGAGCAGTTCTTC | CASSLFSGGAAYNEQFF
14 | once | TRBJ2-5 | TRBV27 | - | TGTGCCAGCAGGCCAAGGGGGTTTGGAGAGACCCAGTACTTC | CASRPRGFGETQYF
13 | - | TRBJ2-7 | TRBV4-3 | - | TGCGCCAGCAGCCCTCGGACTAACTACGAGCAGTACTTC | CASSPRTNYEQYF
14 | once | TRBJ1-2 | TRBV6-2/TRBV6-3 | - | TGTGCCAGCAGTTACTCGAGCCAGGCCTATGGCTACACCTTC | CASSYSSQAYGYTF
15 | - | TRBJ1-1 | TRBV4-3 | TRBD1 | TGCGCCAGCAGCCAAGCTCAGGACAGGTTCACTGAAGCTTTCTTT | CASSQAQDRFTEAFF
16 | - | TRBJ2-5 | TRBV10-3 | TRBD2 | TGTGCCATCAGTGGTAGAAGCGGGGGGGCCGGAGAGACCCAGTACTTC | CAISGRSGGAGETQYF
14 | - | TRBJ1-1 | TRBV28 | TRBD1 | TGTGCCAGCATCACCACAGGGGAGAACACTGAAGCTTTCTTT | CASITTGENTEAFF
15 | - | TRBJ2-1 | TRBV3-1/TRBV3-2 | TRBD2 | TGTGCCAGCAGCCCACTAGCGGGGGTCTACAATGAGCAGTTCTTC | CASSPLAGVYNEQFF
16 | - | TRBJ2-7 | TRBV7-8 | TRBD1 | TGTGCCAGCAGCCCTGCCCGGGGACAGGGTGGGTACGAGCAGTACTTC | CASSPARGQGGYEQYF
16 | - | TRBJ2-3 | TRBV5-1 | - | TGCGCCAGCAGCCATGGGACAACACTTAGCACAGATACGCAGTATTTT | CASSHGTTLSTDTQYF
17 | once | TRBJ2-2 | TRBV19 | TRBD1 | TGTGCCAGTAGTATAGTAACAAGGACAGGGGACACCGGGGAGCTGTTTTTT | CASSIVTRTGDTGELFF
16 | - | TRBJ2-1 | TRBV7-7 | TRBD2 | TGTGCTAGCAGCTTAGTTGGACTAGCGGGGGCCAATGAGCAGTTCTTC | CASSLVGLAGANEQFF
16 | - | TRBJ2-1 | TRBV5-6 | TRBD2 | TGTGCCAGCAGCTATAGCGGGGGGGGACTCATCAATGAGCAGTTCTTC | CASSYSGGGLINEQFF
16 | - | TRBJ2-2 | TRBV9 | TRBD2 | TGTGCCAGCACACCGGGCGGGGGGGCCCGCGCCGGGGAGCTGTTTTTT | CASTPGGGARAGELFF
14 | - | TRBJ2-2 | TRBV3-1/TRBV3-2 | - | TGTGCCAGCAGCCAACAACATAACACCGGGGAGCTGTTTTTT | CASSQQHNTGELFF
14 | - | TRBJ1-6 | TRBV28 | TRBD1 | TGTGCCAGCAGCTCGGGACAGCCGAATTCACCCCTCCACTTT | CASSSGQPNSPLHF
13 | - | TRBJ2-7 | TRBV10-2 | TRBD2 | TGCGCCAGCCTTAGCGGGGGGAGTTACGAGCAGTACTTC | CASLSGGSYEQYF
16 | - | TRBJ2-2 | TRBV11-2 | TRBD2 | TGTGCCAGCAGCCTAGCGGGGGGCCGGGGCACCGGGGAGCTGTTTTTT | CASSLAGGRGTGELFF
15 | - | TRBJ1-1 | TRBV7-6 | TRBD1 | TGTGCCAGCGCGAAGGGACAGGGGATGAACACTGAAGCTTTCTTT | CASAKGQGMNTEAFF
18 | - | TRBJ2-7 | TRBV3-1/TRBV3-2 | - | TGTGCCAGCAGCCAAGGTATTCAGTGGGGGCCCGTTTCGAACGAGCAGTACTTC | CASSQGIQWGPVSNEQYF
17 | - | TRBJ2-1 | TRBV4-2 | TRBD2 | TGTGCCAGCAGCCACTCAGGTCGGCTAGCGGGGAACAATGAGCAGTTCTTC | CASSHSGRLAGNNEQFF
13 | - | TRBJ2-5 | TRBV3-1/TRBV3-2 | TRBD2 | TGTGCCAGCAGTACCGGGACTATGGGGACCCAGTACTTC | CASSTGTMGTQYF